Below, 29 T cell receptor beta chains from the same sample are listed, as sequenced in a study of blood T cell repertoires in COVID-19 (dated by TCRdb to 2020 to 2022). Libraries came from the immunoSEQ multiplex PCR assay. As stored in TCRdb, this immuneACCESS dataset retains in-frame rearrangements with V and J assigned. A fraction of the clones does not appear; measured against another copy, unresolved V genes explain less than half of the discrepancy, and the remainder lacks a known reason. The sample table lists 350,000 or so clones, roughly 89% of them with a count of one. The ten largest clones take up 3.5% to 4% of the sample. Sequencing was carried out using peripheral blood. The receptors shown here come from a woman in her sixties or seventies with COVID-19, enrolled during active disease.

This chain uses TRBV28 with TRBJ1-1; TRBD1 matches 7 bases. Germline loops: CDR1 MDHEN, CDR2 SYDVKM. This CDR3 has 15 amino acids. The V segment lost 6 bases and the J segment 11 bases; nucleotides outside the gene matches: 18. CDR3 in DNA: TGTGCCAGCAGACGTCCCGGGACAGTCCTGGGGCAGGCTTTCTTT. The encoded protein is CASRRPGTVLGQAFF. Supplemented by reference TRBV28 and TRBJ1-1, the full variable domain reads DVKVTQSSRYLVKRTGEKVFLECVQDMDHENMFWYRQDPGLGLRLIYFSYDVKMKEKGDIPEGYSVSREKKERFSLILESASTNQTSMYLCASRRPGTVLGQAFFGQGTRLTVV.

The chain combines TRBV7-8 with TRBJ1-2; D is perhaps TRBD1 (6 bases). V shed 0 bases and J shed 4 bases, with 12 bases lying between them. The germline CDR1 and CDR2 sequences are SGHVS and FQNEAQ. The CDR3 is 15 amino acids. CDR3 amino acids: CASSLARGARYGYTF. The DNA of the CDR3 is TGTGCCAGCAGCTTAGCGCGGGGGGCCCGCTATGGCTACACCTTC.

The table lists this clone with a count of one. The rearrangement joins TRBV7-9 to TRBJ1-6, with D unclear. Germline-derived CDR1 and CDR2 are SEHNR and FQNEAQ (reference sequence). V shed 5 bases and J shed 7 bases, with 6 bases lying between them. The CDR3 extends over 12 amino acids. CDR3 in amino acids: CASSLPNSPLHF. The DNA of the CDR3 is TGTGCCAGCAGCCTTCCGAATTCACCCCTCCACTTT.

The rearrangement links TRBV9 to TRBJ2-2; 8 positions agree with TRBD1. The CDR3 totals 16 residues. Germline V gives CDR1 SGDLS, CDR2 YYNGEE. The junction had 6 bases not matched to a gene; V was cut back by 3 bases and J by 2 bases. The CDR3 reads CASSARTGLNTGELFF. CDR3 sequence (DNA): TGTGCCAGCAGCGCCCGGACAGGGCTAAACACCGGGGAGCTGTTTTTT. The whole variable domain, remainder taken from reference TRBV9 and TRBJ2-2, is DSGVTQTPKHLITATGQRVTLRCSPRSGDLSVYWYQQSLDQGLQFLIQYYNGEERAKGNILERFSAQQFPDLHSELNLSSLELGDSALYFCASSARTGLNTGELFFGEGSRLTVL.

The chain is built from TRBV4-1 and TRBJ2-1; no clear D gene. The germline CDR1 and CDR2 sequences are MGHRA and YSYEKL. Trimming stripped 0 bases from V and 10 bases from J, with 7 bases between. This CDR3 has 12 residues. The chain's CDR3 is CASSQDTREQFF. The DNA for the CDR3 is TGCGCCAGCAGCCAAGATACCAGGGAGCAGTTCTTC.

This chain links TRBV5-1 with TRBJ2-2, with 8 bases lining up with TRBD1. Germline lookup yields CDR1 SGHRS and CDR2 YFSETQ. V gave up 3 bases and J gave up 5 bases; unmatched junction bases: 12. The CDR3 loop spans 17 amino acids. For the CDR3, the DNA is TGCGCCAGCAGCTCTATGGGGCAGGGGGCCCTTACCGGGGAGCTGTTTTTT. As protein: CASSSMGQGALTGELFF.

The table lists this clone with a count of one. The genes are TRBV7-3 and TRBJ2-2; tentative D call: TRBD1 (6 bases). Germline values: CDR1 SGHTA, CDR2 FQGTGA. The CDR3 is 16 amino acids. V was clipped by 4 bases and J by 2 bases, with 14 bases between them. The CDR3 spells CASSSPWGQNTGELFF. The DNA for the CDR3 is TGTGCCAGCAGCTCCCCATGGGGACAAAACACCGGGGAGCTGTTTTTT.

The CDR3 protein is CASSLGQAYYGYTF. CDR3 DNA sequence: TGTGCCAGCAGCCTGGGACAGGCGTATTATGGCTACACCTTC. The genes are TRBV5-4 and TRBJ1-2; the match to TRBD1 covers 8 bases. J lost 5 bases, V lost 4 bases, and 7 bases had no gene match. The CDR3 has 14 amino acids. The germline gives CDR1 SGHNT, CDR2 YYREEE (reference sequence).

V gene TRBV11-2 combines with J gene TRBJ2-5; TRBD1 might be the D (7 bases). Trimming removed 6 bases from V and 4 bases from J, with 15 bases in between. This CDR3 has 14 residues. Per germline, CDR1 SGHAT and CDR2 FQNNGV. CDR3 amino acids: CASRRGLARETQYF. The CDR3 bases are TGTGCCAGCAGAAGGGGGCTAGCGCGAGAGACCCAGTACTTC.

The V call is TRBV28, the J call TRBJ1-5; TRBD1 agrees at 8 bases. This CDR3 contains 15 residues. The germline gives CDR1 MDHEN, CDR2 SYDVKM. V was pared by 6 bases and J by 4 bases, with 8 bases of the junction left unmatched. This CDR3 reads CASSRDRGGNQPQHF. In DNA form, the CDR3 reads TGTGCCAGCAGCCGCGACAGGGGAGGGAATCAGCCCCAGCATTTT.

The chain carries TRBV19 and TRBJ2-5; D perhaps matches TRBD1 (5 bases). CDR3 size: 14 residues. The V and J ends lost 6 bases and 1 base respectively, with 12 bases between them. From germline, CDR1 is LNHDA and CDR2 SQIVND (reference sequence). The CDR3 region has the DNA TGTGCCAGTAGCCACCGACAGACCCAAGAGACCCAGTACTTC. Its translation is CASSHRQTQETQYF.

The chain combines TRBV18 with TRBJ1-1; 7 bases align to TRBD1. The germline V gene has CDR1 KGHSH and CDR2 LQKENI. CDR3 length: 14 residues. J lost 5 bases, V lost 3 bases, and 6 bases had no gene match. CDR3 coding DNA: TGTGCCAGCTCACCCCAGGGGGAAGGGACTGAAGCTTTCTTT. Amino acids: CASSPQGEGTEAFF. The full variable domain, with the rest looked up from reference TRBV18 and TRBJ1-1, is NAGVMQNPRHLVRRRGQEARLRCSPMKGHSHVYWYRQLPEEGLKFMVYLQKENIIDESGMPKERFSAEFPKEGPSILRIQQVVRGDSAAYFCASSPQGEGTEAFFGQGTRLTVV.

The rearrangement joins TRBV29-1 to TRBJ1-2, with TRBD1 matching 7 bases. Germline CDR1 reads SQVTM; CDR2 reads ANQGSEA. This CDR3 contains 13 residues. The V segment lost 6 bases and the J segment 2 bases; nucleotides outside the gene matches: 6. DNA for the CDR3: TGCAGCGTCCATAAGACAGGGAACTATGGCTACACCTTC. As protein: CSVHKTGNYGYTF.

This chain connects TRBV19 to TRBJ2-7; tentative D call: TRBD1 (7 bases). The CDR3 spans 13 residues. Per germline, CDR1 LNHDA and CDR2 SQIVND (reference sequence). The ends were cut back, 5 bases at V and 5 bases at J, with 13 bases in the middle. The CDR3 sequence is CASSSQGGNEQYF. CDR3 nucleotides: TGTGCCAGTAGTTCCCAGGGGGGAAACGAGCAGTACTTC.

The chain combines TRBV19 with TRBJ1-5; possible D gene TRBD1, 5 bases. The V gene lost 3 bases and the J gene lost 6 bases, with 15 bases spanning the gap. The CDR3 has 15 amino acids. Germline CDR1 and CDR2: LNHDA and SQIVND (reference sequence). The CDR3 region has the DNA TGTGCCAGTAGTATTCGCGGTAGGGGCGGTCAGCCCCAGCATTTT. Residues: CASSIRGRGGQPQHF.

This rearrangement joins TRBV6-5 to TRBJ1-2; D possibly corresponds to TRBD1 (5 bases). The CDR3 length is 14 residues. V lost 2 bases and J 6 bases, leaving 13 bases between the germline ends. Germline CDR1 is MNHEY and CDR2 is SVGAGI. CDR3 region: CASSYQGGRDGYTF. CDR3 sequence (DNA): TGTGCCAGCAGTTACCAGGGTGGTAGGGATGGCTACACCTTC.

This chain uses TRBV10-1 with TRBJ1-5, with D tentatively TRBD1 (5 bases). The CDR3 runs 15 residues. V was shortened by 8 bases and J by 4 bases, with 18 bases between the two germline ends. Looked up from germline, CDR1 is WNHNN and CDR2 is SYGVQD (reference sequence). The CDR3 region is CASSAGGSSNQPQHF. The CDR3 nucleotides read TGCGCCAGCTCCGCCGGGGGGTCATCGAATCAGCCCCAGCATTTT.

This rearrangement joins TRBV27 to TRBJ1-1; 10 bases are shared with TRBD1. The CDR3 has 14 residues. V shed 7 bases, J shed 4 bases, and the junction held 6 bases outside the gene matches. Germline loops: CDR1 MNHEY, CDR2 SMNVEV (reference sequence). In DNA, the CDR3 is TGTGCCAGCAAGAGACAGGGGGCTGTCACTGAAGCTTTCTTT. Translated: CASKRQGAVTEAFF.

This chain joins TRBV6-5 and TRBJ1-1; no definite D call. Per the germline V gene, CDR1 is MNHEY and CDR2 is SVGAGI. The V end was cut by 7 bases, the J end by 0 bases, with 9 bases between. The CDR3 sequence is 13 residues long. The chain's CDR3 is CASTRTVNTEAFF. The CDR3 nucleotides are TGTGCCAGCACCCGGACTGTGAACACTGAAGCTTTCTTT.

The chain recombines TRBV7-3 with TRBJ2-5; 11 nucleotides match TRBD2. The CDR3 is made up of 16 amino acids. Trimming cost V 2 bases and J 1 base; bases outside gene matches: 3. Germline V gene sequence: CDR1 SGHTA, CDR2 FQGTGA. CDR3 amino acids: CASSLGTSGGQETQYF. CDR3 in DNA: TGTGCCAGCAGCTTAGGAACTAGCGGGGGCCAAGAGACCCAGTACTTC. Using reference TRBV7-3 and TRBJ2-5 for the parts outside the CDR3, the full variable domain is GAGVSQTPSNKVTEKGKYVELRCDPISGHTALYWYRQSLGQGPEFLIYFQGTGAADDSGLPNDRFFAVRPEGSVSTLKIQRTERGDSAVYLCASSLGTSGGQETQYFGPGTRLLVL.

The genes are TRBV2 and TRBJ1-2; 7 nucleotides align to TRBD1. V lost 4 bases to trimming and J lost 7 bases; unmatched junction nucleotides: 6. Germline V gives CDR1 SNHLY, CDR2 FYNNEI. The CDR3 covers 13 residues. The DNA for the CDR3 is TGTGCCAGCAGTGGCGACAGGGTCGTTGGCTACACCTTC. Encoded protein: CASSGDRVVGYTF.

The rearrangement links TRBV7-9 to TRBJ1-6; 8 bases fit TRBD1. V lost 5 bases, J lost 7 bases, and 4 bases stayed unmatched. Germline V gene data show CDR1 as SEHNR and CDR2 as FQNEAQ (reference sequence). The CDR3 is 14 amino acids. The CDR3 spells CASSPTGGNSPLHF. In DNA, the CDR3 is TGTGCCAGCAGCCCAACAGGGGGGAATTCACCCCTCCACTTT.

The chain couples TRBV3-1 (or the pseudogene TRBV3-2) to TRBJ2-7; TRBD1 is a possible D gene (6 bases). This CDR3 has 13 residues. Trimming took 5 bases from V and 6 from J, leaving 14 bases between them. Germline values: CDR1 LGHDT, CDR2 YNNKEL (reference sequence). The CDR3 coding sequence is TGTGCCAGCAGCTACGGACAGCCCGGCGAGCAGTACTTC. This sequence encodes CASSYGQPGEQYF.

V is TRBV18 and J is TRBJ1-4; D is possibly TRBD1 (6 bases). Trimming pared 3 bases from V and 3 bases from J, leaving 11 bases between. Germline CDR1 reads KGHSH; CDR2 reads LQKENI. The length of the CDR3 is 15 residues. In DNA form, the CDR3 reads TGTGCCAGCTCACCGCAACAGGGACCTAATGAAAAACTGTTTTTT. Protein: CASSPQQGPNEKLFF.

Regarding this clone: At the DNA level, this CDR3 is encoded by other sequences in the same sample as well. V is TRBV5-1 and J is TRBJ1-1, with 7 nucleotides matching TRBD1. CDR1 is SGHRS, CDR2 YFSETQ, per germline. The CDR3 consists of 13 residues. The V and J ends lost 2 bases and 5 bases, in that order; junction bases with no gene match: 3. CDR3 DNA: TGCGCCAGCAGCTTAACACAGGGGACTGAAGCTTTCTTT. Translating it yields CASSLTQGTEAFF. The full variable domain, completed using reference TRBV5-1 and TRBJ1-1, is KAGVTQTPRYLIKTRGQQVTLSCSPISGHRSVSWYQQTPGQGLQFLFEYFSETQRNKGNFPGRFSGRQFSNSRSEMNVSTLELGDSALYLCASSLTQGTEAFFGQGTRLTVV.

The rearrangement joins TRBV6-6 to TRBJ1-2; D is uncertain. V lost 2 bases to trimming and J lost 0 bases, with 10 bases between them. The CDR3 is 15 residues long. Germline V gene data show CDR1 as MNHNY and CDR2 as SVGAGI (reference sequence). The CDR3: CASSYQAATNYGYTF. In DNA, the CDR3 is TGTGCCAGCAGTTACCAGGCAGCTACTAACTATGGCTACACCTTC.

This chain connects TRBV27 to TRBJ2-1, with 8 bases aligning to TRBD1. Germline lookup yields CDR1 MNHEY and CDR2 SMNVEV (reference sequence). The V segment lost 4 bases and the J segment 0 bases; nucleotides outside the gene matches: 8. CDR3 length equals 17 residues. The CDR3 reads CASSSWGTGSSYNEQFF. The CDR3 DNA reads as TGTGCCAGCAGTTCGTGGGGGACAGGTAGCTCCTACAATGAGCAGTTCTTC.

The chain employs TRBV12-3 or TRBV12-4 and TRBJ2-5; D remains ambiguous. The CDR3 contains 13 residues. Deletions cut 6 bases from V and 5 bases from J, with 13 bases between. As DNA, the CDR3 is TGTGCCAGCAGCCAAGGAAGAGCGGAGACCCAGTACTTC. Amino acid sequence: CASSQGRAETQYF.

The chain links TRBV7-6 to TRBJ2-3, with 7 nucleotides matching TRBD1. Losses at the gene ends were 5 bases for V and 5 bases for J; bases not matched to a gene: 13. Germline-derived CDR1 and CDR2 are SGHVS and FNYEAQ. The CDR3 is 16 amino acids. For the CDR3, the DNA is TGTGCCAGCAGCCCAAGACGAACAGGGGCGGGAGATACGCAGTATTTT. It encodes CASSPRRTGAGDTQYF.